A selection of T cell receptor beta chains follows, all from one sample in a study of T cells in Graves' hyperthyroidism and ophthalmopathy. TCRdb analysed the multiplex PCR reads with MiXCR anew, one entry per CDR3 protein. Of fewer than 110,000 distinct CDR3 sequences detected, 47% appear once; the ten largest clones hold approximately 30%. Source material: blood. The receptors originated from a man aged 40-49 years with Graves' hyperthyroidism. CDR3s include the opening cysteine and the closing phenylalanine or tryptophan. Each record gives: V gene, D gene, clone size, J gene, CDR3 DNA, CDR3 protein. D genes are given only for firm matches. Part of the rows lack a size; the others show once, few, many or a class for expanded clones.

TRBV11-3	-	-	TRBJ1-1	TGTGCCAGCACCCGGGCCTTGAACACTGAAGCTCTCTTT	CASTRALNTEALF
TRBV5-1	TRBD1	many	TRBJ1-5	TGCGCCAGCAGCCCAGGACAGGGAAATCAGCCCCAGCATTTT	CASSPGQGNQPQHF
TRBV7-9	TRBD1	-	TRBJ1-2	TGTGCCAGCAGCTCGAGGGACAGGGCTGGCTACACCTTC	CASSSRDRAGYTF
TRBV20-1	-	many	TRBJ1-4	TGCAGTGCTAGGGGGCCCACAAGGGGAACTAATGAAAAACTGTTTTTT	CSARGPTRGTNEKLFF
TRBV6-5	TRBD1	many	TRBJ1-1	TGTGCCAGCAGTAGACAGGGGACTGACACTGAAGCTTTCTTT	CASSRQGTDTEAFF
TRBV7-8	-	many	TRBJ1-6	TGTGCCAGCAGCTTAGTACGGGGTTACTATTCACCCCTCCACTTT	CASSLVRGYYSPLHF
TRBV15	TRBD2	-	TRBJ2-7	TGTGCCACCAGCAGAGATTCTAGCGGGAGTTACGAGCAGTACTTC	CATSRDSSGSYEQYF
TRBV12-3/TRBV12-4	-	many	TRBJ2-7	TGTGCCAGCAGTTCAGGAGACACCTACGAGCAGTACTTC	CASSSGDTYEQYF
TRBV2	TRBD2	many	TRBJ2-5	TGTGCCAGCAGGAGACTAGCGGGAGGGTTGGAGACCCAGTACTTC	CASRRLAGGLETQYF
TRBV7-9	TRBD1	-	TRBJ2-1	TGCGCCAGCAGCCGCCGGGACAGGGTCACTGAGCAGTTCTTC	CASSRRDRVTEQFF
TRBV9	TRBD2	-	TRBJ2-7	TGTGCCAGCAGCGGGGGGGGGGGGGGTGGCCAGCAGTACTTC	CASSGGGGGGQQYF
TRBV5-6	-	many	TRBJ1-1	TGTGCCAGCAGCTTGGGTGTGTCGCCTGAAGCTTTCTTT	CASSLGVSPEAFF
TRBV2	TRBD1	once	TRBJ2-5	TGTGCCAGCAGTGACAGGGGGCGCGGGGAGACCCAGTACTTC	CASSDRGRGETQYF
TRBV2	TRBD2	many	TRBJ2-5	TGTGCCAGCAGACCGGGGACTAGCGGGGGGATCGTCCAAGAGACCCAGTACTTC	CASRPGTSGGIVQETQYF
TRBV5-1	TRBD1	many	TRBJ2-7	TGCGCCAGCAGCTTTTGGGACAGAACCTACGAGCAGTACTTC	CASSFWDRTYEQYF
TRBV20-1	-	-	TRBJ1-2	TGCAGTGCTAGAGCGGGGCAGGGCCGCTATGGCTACACCTTC	CSARAGQGRYGYTF
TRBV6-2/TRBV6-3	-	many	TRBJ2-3	TGTGCCAGCAGTTACAGGGTACCTAGAACAGATACGCAGTATTTT	CASSYRVPRTDTQYF
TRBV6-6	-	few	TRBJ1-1	TGTGCCAGCAGTTACCGGGGGGAAGACACTGAAGCTTTCTTT	CASSYRGEDTEAFF
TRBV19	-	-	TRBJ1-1	TGTGCCTGGAGTGCGACTTTGAACACTGAAGCTTTCTTT	CAWSATLNTEAFF
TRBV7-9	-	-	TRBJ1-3	TGTGCCAGCAGCTTAACGGGGTTGGCCAAAAACACCATATATTTT	CASSLTGLAKNTIYF
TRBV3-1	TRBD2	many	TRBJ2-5	TGTGCCAGCAGCCAAGAGGGTAGCGGGGTATCAGAGACCCAGTACTTC	CASSQEGSGVSETQYF
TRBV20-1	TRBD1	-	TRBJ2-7	TGCAGTGACAGGGGGAACAACGAGCAGTACTTC	CSDRGNNEQYF